This TCR beta chain appears in the sequencing data of a study of T cells in Graves' hyperthyroidism and ophthalmopathy (dated by TCRdb to between 2018 and 2021). For the wider study: Peripheral blood was collected at initial diagnosis, before any treatment. To identify TCR V-J signatures that set the groups apart, the researchers used a discovery cohort of about a hundred patients, made up of 40 to 45 with Graves' ophthalmopathy and approximately 57 with stable Graves' hyperthyroidism. Prospective prediction of ophthalmopathy was tested in an independent validation cohort of 18 hyperthyroidism patients and 15 to 17 patients who later progressed to ophthalmopathy. The 100 discovery patients were randomly split 7:3 into training and test sets. In addition, the study compared T-cell repertoires in thyroid tissue and in blood from about 6 Graves' hyperthyroidism patients. After blood sampling, hyperthyroidism patients were treated with methimazole at a starting dose of 30 mg daily, and ophthalmopathy patients were treated with high-dose intravenous methylprednisolone. The paper describes TCR Vbeta CDR3 sequencing of 120 to 150 peripheral blood samples, made up of 43 ophthalmopathy patients, 70 to 75 hyperthyroidism patients and 17 progressor patients. General conclusions and limits of the study: In validation, progression to ophthalmopathy was predicted by the model with 55% to 71% sensitivity and 72% to 85% specificity, a median of around 5.9 months before onset. Sample size was not statistically predetermined, and investigators were not blinded to group allocation. Ophthalmopathy was separated from stable hyperthyroidism by a 13 V-J signature model, with approximately 90% sensitivity and approximately 81% specificity obtained in cross-validation and 80%/75% obtained in testing. Most expanded thyroid clonotypes (frequency above 0.001) were also detected in blood, suggesting blood repertoires may reflect thyroid immune responses.

Stable Graves' hyperthyroidism was defined as the absence of progression to ophthalmopathy over 18 months of follow-up. Hyperthyroidism patients were newly diagnosed, with disease duration under 2 months, and aged 18 to 65 years. Any patient with an uncontrolled infection, another autoimmune disease, pregnancy or lactation was excluded. Diagnoses relied on clinical symptoms, serum thyroxine and TRAb, thyroid ultrasound and orbital computed tomography. Ficoll-Paque density gradient centrifugation was used to isolate PBMCs from 8.5 to 10 ml of fresh peripheral blood. Total RNA was extracted with Trizol reagent, and quality was checked on an Agilent 2100 Bioanalyzer. TCR beta CDR3 regions were amplified from RNA transcripts. The first round of RT-PCR for the TCR CDR3 was performed with the HTBI primer set and the Qiagen OneStep RT-PCR kit. The libraries were constructed in a second round of multiplex PCR and then size-selected and purified. Paired-end sequencing of the libraries was performed with 100 bp reads on an Illumina HiSeq2000. Turning to the authors' computational methods: Raw data were processed with SOAPnuke, discarding reads with adapters, uncalled bases, mean Phred below 15, or no exact constant-primer or identifier match. High-quality paired reads were merged with COPE v1.2.5, and unique nucleotide sequences were defined as clonotypes. Clonotypes were aligned to IMGT TRBV, TRBD and TRBJ reference segments using MiTCR v1.1. The analysis was restricted to V-J combinations with a frequency above 0.0001, which together covered 99.2% of the repertoires. The TCS score was defined as F50 (clonal expansion) divided by E x V (chaos), with BLOSUM62-based TCRdist calculated between CDR3 peptides within each V-J. Welch's t-statistics and random forest reduced around 550 V-J features to about 12, which were used in a naive Bayes classifier (R e1071). The public reads were reprocessed in TCRdb via fastp at Q25 and MiXCR, keeping in-frame beta chains. Rows with one shared CDR3 protein collapse into an entry with the most common genes and DNA. None of the V and J calls come from the authors' own analysis; TCRdb made them. The sample table records roughly 420,000 distinct CDR3 sequences; around a sixth of these occur just once. The ten largest clonotypes hold 7.5% to 9% of the sample.

This clonotype occurred many times. The antigen it recognizes is unknown. The sample holds no much larger clone one base away, and base qualities are not on file. V sheds 5 bases and J sheds 5 bases, leaving 15 bases between their ends. CDR1 and CDR2, per the germline V gene, are SGHDN and FVKESK. The CDR3, cysteine through phenylalanine, is 14 amino acids long. The entry retains the CDR3 DNA only, 42 bases that are in frame from base 1. The sequence derives from a woman aged 18-30 years with Graves' hyperthyroidism. The chain employs TRBV14 and TRBJ1-1; the D gene is perhaps TRBD1, from 6 matching bases. Sample: blood. The nucleotide sequence reads as follows: TGTGCCAGCAGCGTCTGGGGGCGGGGGACTGAAGCTTTCTTT. Translated, this is CASSVWGRGTEAFF.